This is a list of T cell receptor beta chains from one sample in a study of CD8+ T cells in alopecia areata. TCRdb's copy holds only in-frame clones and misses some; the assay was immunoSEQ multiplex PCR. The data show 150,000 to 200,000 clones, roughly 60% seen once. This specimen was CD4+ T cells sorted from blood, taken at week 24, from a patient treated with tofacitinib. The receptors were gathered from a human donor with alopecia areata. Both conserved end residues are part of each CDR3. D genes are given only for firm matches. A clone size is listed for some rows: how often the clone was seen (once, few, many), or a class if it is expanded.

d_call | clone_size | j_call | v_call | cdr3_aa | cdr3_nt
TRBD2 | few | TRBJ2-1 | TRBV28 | CASSLPGLAVYNEQFF | TGTGCCAGCAGTTTACCGGGACTAGCGGTCTACAATGAGCAGTTCTTC
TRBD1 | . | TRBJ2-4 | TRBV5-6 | CASSPGQGAKNIQYF | TGTGCCAGCAGCCCTGGACAGGGAGCCAAAAACATTCAGTACTTC
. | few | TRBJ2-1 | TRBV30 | CAWRGAAGYNEQFF | TGTGCCTGGAGAGGAGCGGCCGGTTACAATGAGCAGTTCTTC
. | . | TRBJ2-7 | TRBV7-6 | CASKVCVALSYEQYF | TGTGCCAGCAAGGTTTGCGTAGCGCTCTCCTACGAGCAGTACTTC
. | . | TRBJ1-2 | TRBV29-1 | CSVFITSNYGYTF | TGCAGCGTCTTTATCACATCGAACTATGGCTACACCTTC
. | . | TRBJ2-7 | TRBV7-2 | CASSLQRRDGQYF | TGTGCCAGCAGCTTACAACGCCGGGACGGGCAGTACTTC
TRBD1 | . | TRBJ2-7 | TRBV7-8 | CASSRPGQGYEQYF | TGTGCCAGCAGCCGCCCAGGACAGGGCTACGAGCAGTACTTC
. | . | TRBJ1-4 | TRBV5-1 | CASSSRGGPNEKLFF | TGCGCCAGCAGCTCCCGAGGTGGACCTAATGAAAAACTGTTTTTT
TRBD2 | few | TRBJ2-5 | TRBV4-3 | CASSQGWGLARGTQYF | TGCGCCAGCAGCCAAGGGTGGGGACTAGCTCGAGGGACCCAGTACTTC
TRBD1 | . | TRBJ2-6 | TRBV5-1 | CASSDRDSSRSGANVLTF | TGCGCCAGCAGCGACCGGGACAGCTCCCGCTCTGGGGCCAACGTCCTGACTTTC
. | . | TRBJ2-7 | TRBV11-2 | CASSFSGKRTYEQYF | TGTGCCAGCAGCTTCTCCGGGAAAAGAACCTACGAGCAGTACTTC
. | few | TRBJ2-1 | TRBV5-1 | CASSAYFSYNEQFF | TGCGCCAGCAGCGCCTATTTCTCCTACAATGAGCAGTTCTTC
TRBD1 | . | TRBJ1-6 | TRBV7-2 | CASSFDRVSPLHF | TGTGCCAGCAGCTTCGACAGGGTTTCACCCCTCCACTTT
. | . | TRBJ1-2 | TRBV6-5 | CASSLRQNYGYTF | TGTGCCAGCAGTCTGCGACAGAACTATGGCTACACCTTC
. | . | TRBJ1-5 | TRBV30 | CTWSLNGQINQPQHF | TGTACCTGGAGTTTAAACGGACAGATTAATCAGCCCCAGCATTTT
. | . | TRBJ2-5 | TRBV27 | CASRGAGRVHQETQYF | TGTGCCAGCAGGGGTGCGGGTAGGGTCCACCAAGAGACCCAGTACTTC
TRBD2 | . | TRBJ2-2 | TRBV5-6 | CASSFGLADTGELFF | TGTGCCAGCAGCTTCGGACTAGCTGACACCGGGGAGCTGTTTTTT
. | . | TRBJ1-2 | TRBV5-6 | CASSLGPSSRGHYTF | TGTGCCAGCAGCTTGGGACCCTCATCAAGGGGACACTACACCTTC
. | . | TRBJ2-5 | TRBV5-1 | CASSFEYQETQYF | TGCGCCAGCAGCTTCGAGTACCAAGAGACCCAGTACTTC
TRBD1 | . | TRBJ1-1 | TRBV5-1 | CASRKVTGTGVVGTEAFF | TGCGCCAGCAGAAAAGTGACCGGGACAGGGGTAGTAGGTACTGAAGCTTTCTTT
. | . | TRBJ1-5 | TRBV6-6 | CASHPRGNQPQHF | TGTGCCAGCCACCCCCGGGGCAATCAGCCCCAGCATTTT
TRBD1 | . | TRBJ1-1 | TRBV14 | CASSQGQGANTEAFF | TGTGCCAGCAGCCAAGGACAGGGGGCGAACACTGAAGCTTTCTTT
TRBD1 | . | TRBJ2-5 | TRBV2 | CASSEGSGTGGRETQYF | TGTGCCAGCAGTGAAGGTTCGGGGACAGGGGGCAGGGAGACCCAGTACTTC
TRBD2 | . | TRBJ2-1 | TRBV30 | CAGGLAGNEQFF | TGTGCCGGGGGACTAGCGGGAAATGAGCAGTTCTTC
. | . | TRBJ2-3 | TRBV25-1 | CASWGGPSTDTQYF | TGTGCCAGCTGGGGCGGCCCGAGCACAGATACGCAGTATTTT
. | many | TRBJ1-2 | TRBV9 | CASSVGGRDDYGYTF | TGTGCCAGCAGCGTAGGGGGGCGGGATGACTATGGCTACACCTTC
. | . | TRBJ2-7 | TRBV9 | CASSAKAGYEQYF | TGTGCCAGCAGCGCCAAGGCGGGCTACGAGCAGTACTTC
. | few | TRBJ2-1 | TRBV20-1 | CSATNYNEQFF | TGCAGTGCCACTAACTACAATGAGCAGTTCTTC
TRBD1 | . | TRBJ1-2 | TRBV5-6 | CASSAMTGGDYGYTF | TGTGCCAGCAGCGCGATGACAGGGGGCGACTATGGCTACACCTTC
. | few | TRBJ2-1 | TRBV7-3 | CASSPLGPSGNEQFF | TGTGCCAGCAGCCCCCTCGGGCCCTCAGGCAATGAGCAGTTCTTC
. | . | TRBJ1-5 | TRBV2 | CASAEGPGIASQHF | TGTGCCAGCGCCGAGGGGCCAGGGATAGCCTCCCAGCATTTT
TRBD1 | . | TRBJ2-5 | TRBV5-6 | CASSTRDRGGETQYF | TGTGCCAGCAGCACCCGGGACAGGGGTGGAGAGACCCAGTACTTC
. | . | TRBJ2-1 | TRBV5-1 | CASSLVQARDEQFF | TGCGCCAGCAGCTTGGTCCAGGCTCGGGATGAGCAGTTCTTC
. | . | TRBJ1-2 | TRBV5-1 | CASSLVGKGPANYGYTF | TGCGCCAGCAGCTTGGTGGGTAAGGGACCAGCTAACTATGGCTACACCTTC
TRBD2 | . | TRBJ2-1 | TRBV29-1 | CSVGFSSGRGGQFF | TGCAGCGTTGGGTTTTCTAGCGGGAGGGGTGGGCAGTTCTTC
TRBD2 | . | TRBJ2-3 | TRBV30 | CAWSLAGSTDTQYF | TGTGCCTGGAGCCTAGCGGGAAGCACAGATACGCAGTATTTT
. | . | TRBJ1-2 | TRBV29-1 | CSGSTGNYGYTF | TGCAGCGGTTCGACAGGAAACTATGGCTACACCTTC
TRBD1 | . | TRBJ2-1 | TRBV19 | CASSTPGTVNNEQFF | TGTGCCAGTAGTACACCCGGGACAGTAAACAATGAGCAGTTCTTC
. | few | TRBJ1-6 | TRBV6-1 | CASSEGRRPPLHF | TGTGCCAGCAGTGAAGGGAGGAGACCACCCCTCCACTTT
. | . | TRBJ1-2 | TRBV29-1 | CSVAGAPDNNYGYTF | TGCAGCGTTGCAGGGGCCCCCGACAACAACTATGGCTACACCTTC
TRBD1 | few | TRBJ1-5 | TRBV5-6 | CASSLTGGNQPQHF | TGTGCCAGCAGCTTGACAGGGGGCAATCAGCCCCAGCATTTT
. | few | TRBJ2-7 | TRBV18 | CASSPPGAGVYEQYF | TGTGCCAGCTCACCACCCGGTGCAGGGGTCTACGAGCAGTACTTC
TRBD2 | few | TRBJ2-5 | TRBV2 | CASSVELAEETQYF | TGTGCCAGCAGTGTAGAACTAGCGGAAGAGACCCAGTACTTC
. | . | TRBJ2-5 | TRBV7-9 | CASSPQGPAKTQYF | TGTGCCAGCAGCCCCCAGGGGCCGGCGAAGACCCAGTACTTC
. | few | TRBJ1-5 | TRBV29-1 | CSVQENSNQPQHF | TGCAGCGTCCAAGAGAATAGCAATCAGCCCCAGCATTTT
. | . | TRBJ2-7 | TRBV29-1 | CSVGGPTSYEQYF | TGCAGCGTTGGGGGGCCAACCTCCTACGAGCAGTACTTC
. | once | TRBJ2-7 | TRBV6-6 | CASRVAGSYEQYF | TGTGCCAGCAGGGTGGCAGGGTCCTACGAGCAGTACTTC
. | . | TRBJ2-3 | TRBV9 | CASSVRGSLGDTQYF | TGTGCCAGCAGCGTACGAGGGAGTCTAGGGGATACGCAGTATTTT